This T cell receptor (beta chain) was documented in a study of T-cell reconstitution after alpha-beta-depleted transplantation in children. This sample's TCRbeta library carried unique molecular identifier barcodes. One entry per CDR3 protein results from TCRdb running MiXCR on the PCR reads. In the table there are about 610,000 distinct CDR3 sequences, roughly 27% of which are singletons. A few counts support this clonotype. Its matching antigen is unknown. Points from the study as a whole: Reported findings indicate that, about two months after transplant, alpha-beta T cells came from several hundred expanded clones, which were derived from non-depleted graft cells. When one year had passed after transplant, most T-cell counts and diversity came from newly produced T cells. From surviving recipient T cells and thymic progenitors came the high day-60 TCRbeta diversity observed in some patients.

Specimen: PBMCs, collected before TCRalphabeta/CD19-depleted stem cell transplant. The clonotype was recovered from a boy in the first two years of life with Wiskott-Aldrich syndrome, due to receive a stem cell transplant.

The CDR3 is CASSLMAPAAYEQYF. The CDR3 nucleotides read TGTGCCAGCAGTTTAATGGCCCCAGCTGCCTACGAGCAGTACTTC. This chain joins TRBV12-3 or TRBV12-4 and TRBJ2-7, with D unclear. Deletions cut 2 bases from V and 2 bases from J, with 13 bases between. The CDR3 contains 15 residues.